The rows below give T cell receptor beta chains drawn from one sample of a study of blood T cell repertoires in COVID-19. Produced via immunoSEQ multiplex PCR; TCRdb's table is partial and in-frame only. The sample includes approximately 120,000 clones, around 88% of them seen just once. Sequenced input: peripheral blood. Receptor source: a man older than 75 with active or convalescent COVID-19. The CDR3 runs from the conserved cysteine through the conserved F or W. Fields, in order: CDR3 DNA, CDR3 protein, clone size, D gene, J gene, V gene. A D gene is named only where the DNA matches it firmly. Clone size is given for some rows only: seen once, a few or many times, or a class if the clone is expanded.

TGTGCCAGCAGCTTAGTAGGGACACAGAATCAGCCCCAGTATTTT | CASSLVGTQNQPQYF | NA | NA | TRBJ2-3 | TRBV7-2
TGTGCCAGCAGCCCTCTATCTGAAAAACTGTTTTTT | CASSPLSEKLFF | NA | NA | TRBJ1-4 | TRBV7-9
TGTGCTAGTGGTTTGGGGACAGTTAATTCACCCCTCCACTTT | CASGLGTVNSPLHF | NA | NA | TRBJ1-6 | TRBV12-5
TGTGCCAGCAGTGAAGCGGGACAGGGTGAAGCTTTCTTT | CASSEAGQGEAFF | NA | TRBD1 | TRBJ1-1 | TRBV6-1
TGTGCCAGCAGTTACAATGGGGACAACAACTATGGCTACACCTTC | CASSYNGDNNYGYTF | NA | NA | TRBJ1-2 | TRBV6-5
TGTGCCAGCAGTCCGGGGGGAGAGAACACTGAAGCTTTCTTT | CASSPGGENTEAFF | NA | NA | TRBJ1-1 | TRBV27
TGTGCCAGCAGCAAGGGACACCTCACAGATACGCAGTATTTT | CASSKGHLTDTQYF | NA | NA | TRBJ2-3 | TRBV5-6
TGTGCCAGCAGTTACTCTAGACAGGCCCGAACTGAAGCTTTCTTT | CASSYSRQARTEAFF | NA | NA | TRBJ1-1 | TRBV6-6
TGTGCCAGCATCAACCCGGGACAGCGGGCTTTCTTT | CASINPGQRAFF | NA | TRBD1 | TRBJ1-1 | TRBV6-5
TGTGCCAGCAGGCCAGAGGGTCGAACCGGGGAGCTGTTTTTT | CASRPEGRTGELFF | NA | NA | TRBJ2-2 | TRBV6-5
TGCGCCAGCAGCCAACCTTACAAAGATACGCAGTATTTT | CASSQPYKDTQYF | NA | NA | TRBJ2-3 | TRBV4-1
TGTGCCATCAGTGAGGTCCGGGGGTTGGTTAACACTGAAGCTTTCTTT | CAISEVRGLVNTEAFF | few | NA | TRBJ1-1 | TRBV10-3
TGTGCCAGCAGCGTAGCAGGGACAGGGAACACCGGGGAGCTGTTTTTT | CASSVAGTGNTGELFF | once | TRBD1 | TRBJ2-2 | TRBV9
TGTGCCAGCAGCTTGGGATATAATAGAGACTACACCTTC | CASSLGYNRDYTF | NA | NA | TRBJ1-2 | TRBV5-6
TGTGCCAGCAGTTGGTGGACTAACGAGCAGTACTTC | CASSWWTNEQYF | NA | NA | TRBJ2-7 | TRBV12-3/TRBV12-4
TGCAGCGTTGAGTCCGGGACAGGGACTCGGGAGCAGTACTTC | CSVESGTGTREQYF | NA | TRBD1 | TRBJ2-7 | TRBV29-1
TGTGCCAGCAGTAAGGGGACTAGCGGGGGGATAGAGACCCAGTACTTC | CASSKGTSGGIETQYF | NA | TRBD2 | TRBJ2-5 | TRBV9
TGTGCCACCAGCATCAACGAGAGGGCTAGCGGGGGTAGGGAGCAGTTCTTC | CATSINERASGGREQFF | NA | TRBD2 | TRBJ2-1 | TRBV15